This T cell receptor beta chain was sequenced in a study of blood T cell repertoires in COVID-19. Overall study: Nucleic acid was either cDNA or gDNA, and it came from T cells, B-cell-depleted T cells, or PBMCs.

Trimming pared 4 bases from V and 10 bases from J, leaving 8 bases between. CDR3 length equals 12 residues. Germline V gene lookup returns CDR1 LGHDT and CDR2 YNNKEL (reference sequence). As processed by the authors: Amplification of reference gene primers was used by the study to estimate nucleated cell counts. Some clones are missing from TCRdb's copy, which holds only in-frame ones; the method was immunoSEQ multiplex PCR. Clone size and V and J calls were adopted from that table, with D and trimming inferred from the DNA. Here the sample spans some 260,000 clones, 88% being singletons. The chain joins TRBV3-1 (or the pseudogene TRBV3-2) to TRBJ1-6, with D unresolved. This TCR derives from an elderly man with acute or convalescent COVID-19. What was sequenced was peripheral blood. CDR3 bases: TGTGCCAGCAGCCTGACTGGCTCACCCCTCCACTTT. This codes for CASSLTGSPLHF.